Listed below are T cell receptor beta chains from one sample, sequenced in a study of blood T cell repertoires in COVID-19. Profiled with immunoSEQ multiplex PCR; TCRdb holds only in-frame clones, not every one. This sample has 450,000 or so clones; approximately 91% occur once, and the top ten carry 1.5% to 1.7%. Sequencing was performed on peripheral blood. The receptors here all came from a woman aged 40 to 50 with COVID-19, enrolled during active disease. Each CDR3 is given without its conserved first and last residue.

v_call: TRBV27
j_call: TRBJ1-4
cdr3_aa: ASSSREVGKLF

v_call: TRBV9
j_call: TRBJ2-3
cdr3_aa: ASGGGADTQY

v_call: TRBV2
j_call: TRBJ1-3
cdr3_aa: ASTEQGTGNTIY

v_call: TRBV6-2/TRBV6-3
j_call: TRBJ2-5
cdr3_aa: ASSYRGQGMIETQY

v_call: TRBV7-8
j_call: TRBJ1-1
cdr3_aa: ASSIRTGKILNTEAF

v_call: TRBV7-9
j_call: TRBJ1-1
cdr3_aa: ASSLEGLSEAF

v_call: TRBV6-1
j_call: TRBJ2-7
cdr3_aa: ASSEDRWGLSSYEQY

v_call: TRBV7-9
j_call: TRBJ1-2
cdr3_aa: ASSLRVSMEGYGYT

v_call: TRBV24-1
j_call: TRBJ2-7
cdr3_aa: ATSDPRGGFDEQY

v_call: TRBV3-1/TRBV3-2
j_call: TRBJ2-2
cdr3_aa: ASSQKGVGGELF

v_call: TRBV19
j_call: TRBJ2-3
cdr3_aa: ASTPLGTLRTDTQY

v_call: TRBV6-1
j_call: TRBJ2-3
cdr3_aa: ASSAMGQGAGDTQY

v_call: TRBV4-3
j_call: TRBJ1-2
cdr3_aa: ASSSVDRGEGTVGGYT

v_call: TRBV7-2
j_call: TRBJ2-3
cdr3_aa: ASSATSGRGDTQY

v_call: TRBV7-2
j_call: TRBJ1-6
cdr3_aa: ASSDGDSPLH

v_call: TRBV27
j_call: TRBJ1-5
cdr3_aa: ASSFTGYSNQPQH

v_call: TRBV27
j_call: TRBJ2-3
cdr3_aa: ASSFYHRGRFGTDTQY

v_call: TRBV12-5
j_call: TRBJ1-5
cdr3_aa: ASGLVAGGNQPQH

v_call: TRBV4-3
j_call: TRBJ1-6
cdr3_aa: ASSQLTGSDSPLH

v_call: TRBV6-1
j_call: TRBJ1-1
cdr3_aa: ASSSRGMNTEAF

v_call: TRBV4-3
j_call: TRBJ2-2
cdr3_aa: ASSQDRLAPGELF

v_call: TRBV19
j_call: TRBJ2-7
cdr3_aa: ASSPGEGYYEQY

v_call: TRBV7-9
j_call: TRBJ2-3
cdr3_aa: ASSDDRAFTDTQY

v_call: TRBV6-5
j_call: TRBJ2-2
cdr3_aa: ASSYFPSNTGELF